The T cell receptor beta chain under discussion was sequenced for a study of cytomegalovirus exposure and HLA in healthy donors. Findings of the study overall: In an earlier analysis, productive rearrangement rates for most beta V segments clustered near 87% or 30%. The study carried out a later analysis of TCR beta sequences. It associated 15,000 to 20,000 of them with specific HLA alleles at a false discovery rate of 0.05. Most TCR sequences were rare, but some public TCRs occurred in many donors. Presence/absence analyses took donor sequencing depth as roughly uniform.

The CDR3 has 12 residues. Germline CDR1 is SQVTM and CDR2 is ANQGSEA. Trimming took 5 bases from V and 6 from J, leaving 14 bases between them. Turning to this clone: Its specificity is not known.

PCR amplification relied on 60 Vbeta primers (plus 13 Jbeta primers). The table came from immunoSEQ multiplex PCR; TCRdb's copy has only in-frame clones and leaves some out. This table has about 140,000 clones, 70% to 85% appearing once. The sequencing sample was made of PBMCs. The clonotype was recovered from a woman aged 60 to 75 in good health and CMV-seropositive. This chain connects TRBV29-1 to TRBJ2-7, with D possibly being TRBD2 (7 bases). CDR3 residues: CSVIRGGGEQYF. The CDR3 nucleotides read TGCAGCGTTATTCGCGGGGGCGGCGAGCAGTACTTC.